The 27 T cell receptor beta chains given below trace back to one sample, sequenced in a study of shared clonotypes between healthy human individuals. The data were produced by immunoSEQ multiplex PCR, yet TCRdb's version contains in-frame clones alone and is incomplete. The sample includes about 980,000 clones, 60% to 85% of them seen just once. The sequencing input was memory CD4+ T cells sorted from blood. Subset in this sample: CD45RA-negative fraction. The source is a man aged 18 to 35 in good health.

This chain joins TRBV28 and TRBJ1-5, with 7 bases matching TRBD1. The CDR3 extends over 13 amino acids. The ends lost 6 bases at V and 9 bases at J; junction bases unmatched: 8. CDR1 and CDR2 from the germline V gene are MDHEN and SYDVKM. CDR3 nucleotides: TGTGCCAGCAGACCTGACAGGGCCCGGCCCCAGCATTTT. Its protein is CASRPDRARPQHF.

The CDR3 nucleotides read TGCGCCAGCAGCCAAGATTGGCGCTCTGGGGCCAACGTCCTGACTTTC. As protein: CASSQDWRSGANVLTF. This chain connects TRBV4-3 to TRBJ2-6, with D uncertain. CDR3 length equals 16 residues. Germline CDR1 LGHNA, CDR2 YSLEER. Trimming took off 0 bases at V and 0 bases at J, with 6 bases between the two ends.

The chain joins TRBV28 to TRBJ2-7, with 9 bases matching TRBD1. This CDR3 has 15 amino acids. Trimming cost V 5 bases and J 3 bases; bases outside gene matches: 8. The germline gives CDR1 MDHEN, CDR2 SYDVKM. The CDR3 reads CASSRTGTGLYEQYF. As DNA, the CDR3 is TGTGCCAGCAGTCGTACCGGGACAGGGCTCTACGAGCAGTACTTC.

This chain connects TRBV14 to TRBJ2-7; TRBD1 agrees at 8 bases. The V and J ends lost 4 bases and 0 bases, in that order; junction bases with no gene match: 2. CDR1 SGHDN and CDR2 FVKESK come from the germline V gene. There are 14 residues in the CDR3. The CDR3 DNA reads TGTGCCAGCAGCCGACAGGGGCTCTCCTACGAGCAGTACTTC. It is translated as CASSRQGLSYEQYF.

The V and J genes are TRBV7-2 and TRBJ2-5; D possibly corresponds to TRBD2 (5 bases). The CDR3 is 15 amino acids. The germline V and J ends were trimmed by 3 bases and 3 bases, with 14 bases remaining between them. Germline CDR1 SGHTA, CDR2 FQGNSA. CDR3 protein: CASSFIYGEKETQYF. CDR3 coding DNA: TGTGCCAGCAGCTTCATTTACGGGGAGAAAGAGACCCAGTACTTC.

For this clone: Being one base from a much bigger clone, this may be a read error. The V call is TRBV19, the J call TRBJ1-5; D remains unclear. The CDR3 runs to 13 residues. Germline CDR1 is LNHDA and CDR2 is SQIVND (reference sequence). CDR3 nucleotides: TGTGTCAGTAGTATCGATGGACGTCAGCCCCAGCATTTT. This sequence encodes CVSSIDGRQPQHF. Variable domain in full (rest from reference TRBV19 and TRBJ1-5): DGGITQSPKYLFRKEGQNVTLSCEQNLNHDAMYWYRQDPGQGLRLIYYSQIVNDFQKGDIAEGYSVSREKKESFPLTVTSAQKNPTAFYLCVSSIDGRQPQHFGDGTRLSIL.

J is TRBJ1-5 and V is TRBV6-6; D remains unclear. The CDR3 runs 13 residues. V lost 4 bases to trimming and J lost 6 bases, with 10 bases between them. The germline V gene has CDR1 MNHNY and CDR2 SVGAGI (reference sequence). The CDR3 region has the DNA TGTGCCAGCAGTTCGGTTAGCGGTCAGCCCCAGCATTTT. Encoded protein: CASSSVSGQPQHF.

This clone was seen a single time. The chain carries TRBV6-1 and TRBJ2-7, with D maybe TRBD1 (5 bases). Looked up from germline, CDR1 is MNHNS and CDR2 is SASEGT. Trimming shortened V by 8 bases and J by 0 bases, and 11 bases separated the two germline ends. The CDR3 length is 13 residues. The CDR3 bases are TGTGCCAGCGTTCGACAGAGCTCCTACGAGCAGTACTTC. Translating gives CASVRQSSYEQYF.

The chain has TRBV28 and TRBJ1-2, with a tentative D call TRBD1 (5 bases). The CDR3 is made up of 13 amino acids. Trimming pared 2 bases from V and 3 bases from J, leaving 7 bases between. Germline CDR1 MDHEN, CDR2 SYDVKM. CDR3 DNA sequence: TGTGCCAGCAGTTTAGGGGGATACTATGGCTACACCTTC. This translates into CASSLGGYYGYTF.

The table lists this clone with a count of one. V gene TRBV2 combines with J gene TRBJ2-7, with 13 bases aligning to TRBD2. The J segment lost 2 bases and the V segment lost 6 bases, leaving 4 bases of the junction unmatched. The germline V gene encodes CDR1 SNHLY and CDR2 FYNNEI. This CDR3 comprises 15 residues. CDR3: CASRAGTSGAYEQYF. The CDR3 bases are TGTGCCAGCAGGGCCGGGACTAGCGGGGCCTACGAGCAGTACTTC. The full variable domain, rest sourced from reference TRBV2 and TRBJ2-7, is EPEVTQTPSHQVTQMGQEVILRCVPISNHLYFYWYRQILGQKVEFLVSFYNNEISEKSEIFDDQFSVERPDGSNFTLKIRSTKLEDSAMYFCASRAGTSGAYEQYFGPGTRLTVT.

This clone is a singleton in its sample. The chain carries TRBV20-1 and TRBJ2-3; D unresolved. The CDR3 has 11 amino acids. Per the germline V gene, CDR1 is DFQATT and CDR2 is SNEGSKA (reference sequence). V gave up 3 bases and J gave up 6 bases, with 7 bases separating them. CDR3 amino acids: CSARFGDTQYF. CDR3 nucleotide sequence: TGCAGTGCTAGGTTCGGGGATACGCAGTATTTT.

The CDR3 DNA reads TGTGCCAGCTCACCCAATACAGGGGACGGGGGCTACACCTTC. This gives the protein CASSPNTGDGGYTF. This chain joins TRBV18 and TRBJ1-2, with 7 bases aligning to TRBD1. Looked up from germline, CDR1 is KGHSH and CDR2 is LQKENI. V trimming: 3 bases; J trimming: 8 bases; junction bases outside the gene matches: 9. The CDR3 spans 14 residues.

Only a few counts were recorded for this clone. The chain recombines TRBV2 with TRBJ2-2; 10 nucleotides agree with TRBD1. Trimming cost V 8 bases and J 4 bases; bases outside gene matches: 4. Germline loops: CDR1 SNHLY, CDR2 FYNNEI. The CDR3 contains 14 residues. The CDR3 bases are TGTGCCAGCGGGACAGGGGCGCTCACCGGGGAGCTGTTTTTT. This encodes CASGTGALTGELFF.

Comment on this clone: At the DNA level, this CDR3 is encoded by other sequences in the same sample as well. V and J are TRBV2 and TRBJ1-1; no clear D gene. Germline V gene lookup returns CDR1 SNHLY and CDR2 FYNNEI. The CDR3 extends over 13 amino acids. Trimming pared 4 bases from V and 4 bases from J, leaving 10 bases between. CDR3 sequence (DNA): TGTGCCAGCAGTGGAGAAGTCGGCACTGAAGCTTTCTTT. Residues: CASSGEVGTEAFF.

This clone was picked up one time. The V gene is TRBV18, the J gene TRBJ1-1; TRBD1 might be the D (5 bases). With 1 base removed from V and 1 base from J, the gap between germline ends came to 10 bases. This CDR3 is 15 amino acids long. The germline CDR1 and CDR2 sequences are KGHSH and LQKENI. The CDR3 sequence is CASSPLGARNTEAFF. DNA for the CDR3: TGTGCCAGCTCACCACTTGGGGCTCGGAACACTGAAGCTTTCTTT.

Remarks on this clone: Only one base separates this from a far larger clonotype, so it likely reflects a read error. The V call is TRBV2, the J call TRBJ2-5, with 7 bases aligning to TRBD1. Germline V gene data show CDR1 as SNHLY and CDR2 as FYNNEI. There are 13 residues in the CDR3. The chain's CDR3 is CTSTGGQPRTQYF. The CDR3 nucleotides are TGTACCAGCACTGGGGGACAGCCAAGAACCCAGTACTTC. The complete variable domain, with remaining parts taken from reference TRBV2 and TRBJ2-5, reads EPEVTQTPSHQVTQMGQEVILRCVPISNHLYFYWYRQILGQKVEFLVSFYNNEISEKSEIFDDQFSVERPDGSNFTLKIRSTKLEDSAMYFCTSTGGQPRTQYFGPGTRLLVL.

This clone was counted ten times or more. This chain connects TRBV15 to TRBJ2-7, with 13 positions matching TRBD2. The V and J ends lost 4 bases and 2 bases, in that order; junction bases with no gene match: 2. The germline V gene encodes CDR1 LNHNV and CDR2 YYDKDF (reference sequence). The length of the CDR3 is 15 residues. Here the CDR3 DNA reads TGTGCCACCAGCATAGGACTAGCGGGAGCCTACGAGCAGTACTTC. This sequence encodes CATSIGLAGAYEQYF.

V usage is TRBV10-3 and J usage is TRBJ2-1; D is unresolved. The CDR3 length is 14 residues. Per the germline V gene, CDR1 is ENHRY and CDR2 is SYGVKD. The V end lost 3 bases, the J end lost 6 bases, and 12 bases lay between the germline ends. CDR3 region: CAISEFSMGNEQFF. CDR3 nucleotides: TGTGCCATCAGTGAATTTAGCATGGGCAATGAGCAGTTCTTC.

The chain combines TRBV5-6 with TRBJ1-1, with D uncertain. Looked up from germline, CDR1 is SGHDT and CDR2 is YYEEEE. The CDR3 has 13 amino acids. V lost 1 base to trimming and J lost 3 bases, with 7 bases between them. The CDR3 spells CASSLYTDTEAFF. CDR3 DNA sequence: TGTGCCAGCAGCTTGTATACAGACACTGAAGCTTTCTTT.

The V call is TRBV11-3, the J call TRBJ2-2; D is ambiguous. V shed 5 bases and J shed 8 bases, with 9 bases lying between them. The CDR3 is made up of 12 amino acids. Germline CDR1 and CDR2: SGHNT and YENEEA. The CDR3 DNA reads as TGTGCCAGCAGCGGGCAGAGGGGGGAGCTGTTTTTT. This translates into CASSGQRGELFF. Based on the CDR3 plus reference TRBV11-3 and TRBJ2-2, the full variable domain is EAGVVQSPRYKIIEKKQPVAFWCNPISGHNTLYWYLQNLGQGPELLIRYENEEAVDDSQLPKDRFSAERLKGVDSTLKIQPAELGDSAVYLCASSGQRGELFFGEGSRLTVL.

J is TRBJ1-2 and V is TRBV27; D might be TRBD1 (6 bases). CDR3 length equals 12 residues. Germline loops: CDR1 MNHEY, CDR2 SMNVEV (reference sequence). V was pared by 10 bases and J by 0 bases, with 9 bases between. The CDR3 nucleotides are TGTGCCACCGGGACAACTAACTATGGCTACACCTTC. It translates to CATGTTNYGYTF.

The CDR3: CASIERAGNYEQYF. The CDR3 bases are TGTGCCAGCATAGAGAGGGCAGGGAATTACGAGCAGTACTTC. The chain has TRBV6-1 and TRBJ2-7; possibly TRBD1 or TRBD2 for D (5 bases each). Trimming pared 7 bases from V and 4 bases from J, leaving 17 bases between. The CDR3 consists of 14 residues. In germline, CDR1 is MNHNS, CDR2 SASEGT.

The chain joins TRBV10-3 to TRBJ2-2; D is ambiguous. The germline V and J ends were trimmed by 2 bases and 5 bases, with 6 bases remaining between them. This CDR3 spans 13 amino acids. The germline V gene encodes CDR1 ENHRY and CDR2 SYGVKD. The CDR3 DNA is TGTGCCATCAGTGAGGGGTTTACCGGGGAGCTGTTTTTT. Its protein is CAISEGFTGELFF.

The chain recombines TRBV5-6 with TRBJ2-7, with 8 bases that match TRBD1. The germline gives CDR1 SGHDT, CDR2 YYEEEE. The ends lost 6 bases at V and 11 bases at J; junction bases unmatched: 10. The CDR3 has 12 amino acids. The DNA for the CDR3 is TGTGCCAGCAATGCAGGGGGCAAGGATAAGTACTTC. Amino acid sequence: CASNAGGKDKYF. Variable domain in full (rest from reference TRBV5-6 and TRBJ2-7): DAGVTQSPTHLIKTRGQQVTLRCSPKSGHDTVSWYQQALGQGPQFIFQYYEEEERQRGNFPDRFSGHQFPNYSSELNVNALLLGDSALYLCASNAGGKDKYFGPGTRLTVT.

The chain joins TRBV19 to TRBJ1-3; no definite D call. Germline V gene data show CDR1 as LNHDA and CDR2 as SQIVND (reference sequence). The CDR3 extends over 16 amino acids. Trimming removed 7 bases from V and 2 bases from J, with 18 bases in between. CDR3 sequence (DNA): TGTGCCAGTAATTCCCCGGGCAGGATGACTGGAAACACCATATATTTT. As protein: CASNSPGRMTGNTIYF.

The CDR3 DNA sequence: TGTGCCAGACCACCCTCTTACGAGCAGTACTTC. Translation: CARPPSYEQYF. The chain carries TRBV5-3 and TRBJ2-7; D ambiguous. TRBV5-3 is an ORF for which the function is uncertain. The CDR3 runs to 11 residues. V lost 7 bases, J lost 4 bases, and 9 bases lay in between.

This clone was recorded at least ten times. V usage is TRBV4-1 and J usage is TRBJ2-5; D ambiguous. The CDR3 extends over 11 amino acids. Germline CDR1 is MGHRA and CDR2 is YSYEKL. V dropped 1 base and J dropped 9 bases, with 6 bases sitting between them. The CDR3 sequence: CASSQVPAQYF. In DNA form, the CDR3 reads TGCGCCAGCAGCCAAGTTCCAGCCCAGTACTTC.